This T cell receptor beta chain was sequenced during a study of regulatory T cells in long-lasting Graves disease (dated by TCRdb to about 2021). At the level of the whole study: To count as having persistent Graves' disease, a patient had to have received antithyroid drug treatment for over 5 years with TSH receptor autoantibodies remaining persistently positive. Patients with persistent Graves' disease were compared with patients with newly diagnosed Graves' disease using TCR sequencing and RNA sequencing of peripheral blood. In the clinical cohort, patients with persistent Graves' disease had used antithyroid drugs for an average of roughly 10 years. TCR sequencing covered some 13 persistent and approximately 20 newly diagnosed Graves' disease patients, 33 samples in total. The study took place in China and was registered as a clinical trial.

The library was made by multiplex PCR. Sequencing relied on an Illumina HiSeq 4000. iRepertoire HTBI primers and Arm-PCR amplification of CDR3 regions were used to construct TCR beta libraries. Before sequencing, the PCR products underwent gel purification. Turning to the authors' computational methods: Across samples, roughly 60 TRBV and roughly 15 TRBJ segments were identified and used for gene usage analysis of CDR3 amino acid clonotypes. COPE and FqMerger were used to merge filtered high-quality paired reads into contigs. Contigs were aligned with BLAST to IMGT TRBV, TRBD and TRBJ reference genes, and CDR3 was defined per IMGT. Highly expanded clones were defined as clonotypes with a frequency above 0.1%. Shannon entropy served as the measure of repertoire diversity, while the Gini coefficient captured V-J evenness. Clonotypes shared by more than one individual were considered public. TCRdb's own reprocessing of the public reads used fastp at Q25 and MiXCR and kept productive beta chains. Duplicate CDR3 protein sequences are folded into a single record with the most common DNA and genes. V and J calls and clone size were set by TCRdb, not the authors. The sample records approximately 470,000 distinct CDR3 sequences, around 20% of which are singletons. Jointly, the top ten make up less than 9% of the sample.

The time point tag for this specimen amounts to: persistent/refractory GD, antithyroid drugs over 5 years with positive TRAb. RNA was extracted from PBMCs in TRIzol for both TCR sequencing and RNA sequencing. The diagnosis of Graves' disease was made according to American Thyroid Association guidelines. Patients for the study were recruited at an endocrinology department in Xi'an, China. Each patient gave 9 to 10 milliliters of peripheral blood, collected in an EDTA anticoagulant tube. PBMCs were isolated by Ficoll Paque Plus density gradient separation without further T cell sorting. An Agilent 2100 Bioanalyzer and agarose gel were used to check RNA quality, and a NanoDrop 2000 was used to measure RNA concentration. Study-wide conclusions, independent of this receptor: Sequencing and analysis were restricted to the TCR beta chain. Because the primary lesion, thyroid tissue, could not be accessed, the study looked at peripheral blood alone. Patients with persistent disease shared more public clonotypes (about 2,500) than newly diagnosed patients did (around 1,000). The authors acknowledged the small sample size as a limitation that may reduce accuracy. Lower TCR Shannon entropy and fewer highly expanded clones were observed in persistent Graves' disease patients than in newly diagnosed patients, which suggested clonal expansion.

This clonotype occurred a few times. Its antigen specificity is not known. No per-base quality is available; no much larger clone lies one base away. The source of this sequence is a female donor with Graves disease. The specimen comprised peripheral blood mononuclear cells (PBMCs), sampled when the disease was refractory, from a patient treated with antithyroid drugs.

The nucleotide sequence is TGTGCCAGCAGTTTGGGGGCGGCGGATTCACCCCTCCACTTT. This encodes CASSLGAADSPLHF. The chain employs TRBV7-9 and TRBJ1-6; the D region possibly corresponds to TRBD1 (6 bases align). The CDR3 spans 14 residues, from the cysteine through the phenylalanine. CDR3 DNA only is kept here, 42 bases in frame from base 1. The V and J ends are trimmed by 6 bases and 8 bases, leaving 14 bases between them. From the germline V gene (reference sequence), CDR1 is SEHNR and CDR2 is FQNEAQ.